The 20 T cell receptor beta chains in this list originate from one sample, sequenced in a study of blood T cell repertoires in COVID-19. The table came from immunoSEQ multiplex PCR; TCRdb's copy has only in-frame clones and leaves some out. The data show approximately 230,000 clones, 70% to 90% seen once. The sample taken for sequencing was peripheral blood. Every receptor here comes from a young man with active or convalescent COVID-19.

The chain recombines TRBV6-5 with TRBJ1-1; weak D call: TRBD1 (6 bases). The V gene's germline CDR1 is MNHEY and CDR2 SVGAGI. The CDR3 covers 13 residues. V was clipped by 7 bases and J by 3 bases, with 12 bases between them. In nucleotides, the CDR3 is TGTGCCAGCAATCAGGGACAACACACTGAAGCTTTCTTT. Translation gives CASNQGQHTEAFF.

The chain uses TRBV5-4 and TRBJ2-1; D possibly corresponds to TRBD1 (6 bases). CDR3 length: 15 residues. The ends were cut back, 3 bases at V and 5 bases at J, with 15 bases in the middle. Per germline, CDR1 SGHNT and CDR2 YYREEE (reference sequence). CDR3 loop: CASSSALSGDNEQFF. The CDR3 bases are TGTGCCAGCAGCTCGGCATTGTCAGGGGACAATGAGCAGTTCTTC. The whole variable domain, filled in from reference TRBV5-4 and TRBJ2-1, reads ETGVTQSPTHLIKTRGQQVTLRCSSQSGHNTVSWYQQALGQGPQFIFQYYREEENGRGNFPPRFSGLQFPNYSSELNVNALELDDSALYLCASSSALSGDNEQFFGPGTRLTVL.

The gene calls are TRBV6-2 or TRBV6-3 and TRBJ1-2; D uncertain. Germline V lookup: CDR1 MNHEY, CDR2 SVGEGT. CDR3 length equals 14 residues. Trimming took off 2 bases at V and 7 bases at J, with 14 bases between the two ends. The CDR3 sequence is CASSYGEHFGGYTF. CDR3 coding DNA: TGTGCCAGCAGTTACGGGGAGCACTTCGGTGGCTACACCTTC.

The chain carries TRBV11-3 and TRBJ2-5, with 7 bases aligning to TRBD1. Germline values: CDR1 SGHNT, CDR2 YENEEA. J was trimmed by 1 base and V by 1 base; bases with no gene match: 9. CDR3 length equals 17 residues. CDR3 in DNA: TGTGCCAGCAGCTTAGTTCTCCGGGACAGTGTCCAAGAGACCCAGTACTTC. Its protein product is CASSLVLRDSVQETQYF.

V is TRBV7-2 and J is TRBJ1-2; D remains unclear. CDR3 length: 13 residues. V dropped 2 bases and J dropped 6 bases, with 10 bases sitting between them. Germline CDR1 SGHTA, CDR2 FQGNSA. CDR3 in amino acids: CASSLQATDGYTF. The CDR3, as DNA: TGTGCCAGCAGCTTACAGGCAACCGATGGCTACACCTTC.

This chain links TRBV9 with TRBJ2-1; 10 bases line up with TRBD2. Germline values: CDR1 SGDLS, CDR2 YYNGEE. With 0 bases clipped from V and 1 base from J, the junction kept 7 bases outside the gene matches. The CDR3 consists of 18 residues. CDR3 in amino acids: CASSVESGRASSYNEQFF. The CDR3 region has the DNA TGTGCCAGCAGCGTAGAAAGCGGGAGGGCCTCGTCCTACAATGAGCAGTTCTTC.

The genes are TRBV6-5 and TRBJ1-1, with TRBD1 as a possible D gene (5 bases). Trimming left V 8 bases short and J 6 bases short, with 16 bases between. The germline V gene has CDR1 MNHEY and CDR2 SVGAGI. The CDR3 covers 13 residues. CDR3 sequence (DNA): TGTGCCAGCGCTCCGGCTCGGGACTCTGAAGCTTTCTTT. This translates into CASAPARDSEAFF.

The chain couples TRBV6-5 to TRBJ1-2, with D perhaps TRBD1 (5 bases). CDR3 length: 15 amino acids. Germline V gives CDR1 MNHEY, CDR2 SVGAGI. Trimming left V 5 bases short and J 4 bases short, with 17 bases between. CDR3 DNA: TGTGCCAGCAGTAACCGACAGAGACAAACCTATGGCTACACCTTC. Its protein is CASSNRQRQTYGYTF.

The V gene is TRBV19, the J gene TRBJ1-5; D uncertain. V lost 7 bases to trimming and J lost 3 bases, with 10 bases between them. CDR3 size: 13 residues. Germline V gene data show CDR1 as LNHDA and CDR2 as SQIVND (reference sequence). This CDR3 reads CASTTGINQPQHF. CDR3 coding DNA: TGTGCCAGTACAACCGGGATCAATCAGCCCCAGCATTTT.

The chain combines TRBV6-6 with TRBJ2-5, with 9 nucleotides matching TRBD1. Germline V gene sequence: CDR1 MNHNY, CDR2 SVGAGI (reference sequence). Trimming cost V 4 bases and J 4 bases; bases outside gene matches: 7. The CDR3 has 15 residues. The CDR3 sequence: CASSSGPGQGETQYF. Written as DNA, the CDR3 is TGTGCCAGCAGTTCAGGACCGGGACAGGGAGAGACCCAGTACTTC.

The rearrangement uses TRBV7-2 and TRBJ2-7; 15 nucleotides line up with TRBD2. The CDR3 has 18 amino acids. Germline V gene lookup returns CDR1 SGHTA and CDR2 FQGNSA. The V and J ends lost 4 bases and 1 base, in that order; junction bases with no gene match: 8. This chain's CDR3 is CASSYPGLAGGPSYEQYF. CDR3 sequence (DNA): TGTGCCAGCAGCTACCCGGGACTAGCGGGGGGACCTTCCTACGAGCAGTACTTC.

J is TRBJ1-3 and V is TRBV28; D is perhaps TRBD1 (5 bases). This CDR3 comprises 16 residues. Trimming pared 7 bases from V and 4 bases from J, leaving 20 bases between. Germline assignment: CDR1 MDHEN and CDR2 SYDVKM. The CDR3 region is CASTPLDPTAGNTIYF. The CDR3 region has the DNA TGTGCCAGCACCCCCTTGGACCCGACAGCAGGAAACACCATATATTTT.

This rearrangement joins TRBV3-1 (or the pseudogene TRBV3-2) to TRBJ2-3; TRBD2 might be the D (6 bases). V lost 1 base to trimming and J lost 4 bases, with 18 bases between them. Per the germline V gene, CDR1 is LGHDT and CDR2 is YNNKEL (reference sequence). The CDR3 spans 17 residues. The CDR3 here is CASSQAGRSAFPDTQYF. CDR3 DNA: TGTGCCAGCAGCCAAGCCGGGAGATCCGCCTTCCCAGATACGCAGTATTTT.

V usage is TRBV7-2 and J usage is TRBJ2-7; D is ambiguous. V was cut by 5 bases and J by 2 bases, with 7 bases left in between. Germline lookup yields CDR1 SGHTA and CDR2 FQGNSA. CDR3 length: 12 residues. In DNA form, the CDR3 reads TGTGCCAGCAGCCTACTAACCTACGAGCAGTACTTC. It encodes CASSLLTYEQYF.

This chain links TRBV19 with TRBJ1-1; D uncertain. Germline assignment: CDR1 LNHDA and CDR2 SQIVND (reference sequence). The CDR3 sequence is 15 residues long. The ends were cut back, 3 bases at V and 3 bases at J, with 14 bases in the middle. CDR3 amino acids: CASSISEGWYTEAFF. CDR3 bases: TGTGCCAGTAGTATCAGCGAGGGTTGGTACACTGAAGCTTTCTTT.

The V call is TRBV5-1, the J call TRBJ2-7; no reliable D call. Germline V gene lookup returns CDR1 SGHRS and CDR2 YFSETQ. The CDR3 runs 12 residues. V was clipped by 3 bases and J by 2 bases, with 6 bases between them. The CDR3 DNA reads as TGCGCCAGCAGCTCACAGACCTACGAGCAGTACTTC. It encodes CASSSQTYEQYF.

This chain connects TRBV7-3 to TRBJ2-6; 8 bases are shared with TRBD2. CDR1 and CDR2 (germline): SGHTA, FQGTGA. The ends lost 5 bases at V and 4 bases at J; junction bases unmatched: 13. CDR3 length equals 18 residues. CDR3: CASSPPLGGGWGANVLTF. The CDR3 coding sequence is TGTGCCAGCAGCCCCCCACTAGGCGGGGGGTGGGGGGCCAACGTCCTGACTTTC.

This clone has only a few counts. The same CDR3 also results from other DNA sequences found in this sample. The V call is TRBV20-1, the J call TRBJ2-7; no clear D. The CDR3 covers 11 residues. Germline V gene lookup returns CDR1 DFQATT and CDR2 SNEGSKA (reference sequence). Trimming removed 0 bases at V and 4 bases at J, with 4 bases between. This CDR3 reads CSARDLYEQYF. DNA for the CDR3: TGCAGTGCTAGAGATCTGTACGAGCAGTACTTC.

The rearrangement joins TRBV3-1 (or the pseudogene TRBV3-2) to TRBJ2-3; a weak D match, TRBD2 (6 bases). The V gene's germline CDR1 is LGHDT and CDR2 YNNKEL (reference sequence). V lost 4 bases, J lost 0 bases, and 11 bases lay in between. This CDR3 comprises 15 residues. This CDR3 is CASSPRGYSTDTQYF. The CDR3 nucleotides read TGTGCCAGCAGCCCACGGGGGTATAGCACAGATACGCAGTATTTT.

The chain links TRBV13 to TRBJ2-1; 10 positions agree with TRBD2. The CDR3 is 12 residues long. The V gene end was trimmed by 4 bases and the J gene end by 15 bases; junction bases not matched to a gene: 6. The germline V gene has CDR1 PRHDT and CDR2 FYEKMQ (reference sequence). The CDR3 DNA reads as TGTGCCAGCAGCTCGGGGACTAGCGAGGGGTTCTTC. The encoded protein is CASSSGTSEGFF.